These 5 T cell receptor beta chains originate from one sample sequenced in a study of blood T cell repertoires in COVID-19. Libraries were prepared by immunoSEQ multiplex PCR; TCRdb keeps only in-frame clonotypes and omits some of them. The sample carries under 150,000 clones, roughly 90% recorded once. Material for sequencing was PBMCs or T cells enriched from blood (not recorded which). These receptors were obtained from a woman aged 30 to 39 with acute COVID-19.

The chain is built from TRBV3-1 (or the pseudogene TRBV3-2) and TRBJ2-1, with TRBD2 matching 12 bases. With 4 bases clipped from V and 5 bases from J, the junction kept 3 bases outside the gene matches. Germline CDR1 is LGHDT and CDR2 is YNNKEL (reference sequence). This CDR3 has 15 residues. The CDR3 here is CASSPSGRVNNEQFF. The DNA of the CDR3 is TGTGCCAGCAGCCCTAGCGGGAGGGTCAACAATGAGCAGTTCTTC.

This rearrangement joins TRBV7-2 to TRBJ2-1; 7 nucleotides agree with TRBD1. Per the germline V gene, CDR1 is SGHTA and CDR2 is FQGNSA. The CDR3 is made up of 14 amino acids. Losses at the gene ends were 5 bases for V and 9 bases for J; bases not matched to a gene: 10. The CDR3 spells CASSQGVQRGEQFF. DNA for the CDR3: TGTGCCAGCAGCCAGGGGGTTCAAAGGGGTGAGCAGTTCTTC.

The gene calls are TRBV16 and TRBJ1-4; 8 bases are shared with TRBD1. The germline V gene encodes CDR1 KGHSY and CDR2 FQNENV. After removal of 0 bases from V and 5 bases from J, the junction contained 8 bases not matched to a gene. This CDR3 comprises 17 residues. Here the CDR3 DNA reads TGTGCCAGCAGCCAATCTCCGGGACAGGCGGAAAATGAAAAACTGTTTTTT. This sequence encodes CASSQSPGQAENEKLFF.

This clone appeared a few times. The V call is TRBV21-1, the J call TRBJ1-6. TRBV21-1 is reported as a pseudogene. The CDR3 sequence is 20 residues long. For the CDR3, the DNA is TGTGCCAGCAGCAAAGGGGGGGAGGGGGTGCCTTCGTTTAATAATTCACCCCTCCACTTT. This translates into CASSKGGEGVPSFNNSPLHF.

The chain joins TRBV3-1 (or the pseudogene TRBV3-2) to TRBJ2-1; 14 nucleotides align to TRBD2. The germline V gene has CDR1 LGHDT and CDR2 YNNKEL (reference sequence). J lost 6 bases, V lost 4 bases, and 2 bases had no gene match. The length of the CDR3 is 15 residues. Here the CDR3 reads CASSPGTSGSNEQFF. The CDR3 coding sequence is TGTGCCAGCAGCCCAGGGACTAGCGGGAGCAATGAGCAGTTCTTC.